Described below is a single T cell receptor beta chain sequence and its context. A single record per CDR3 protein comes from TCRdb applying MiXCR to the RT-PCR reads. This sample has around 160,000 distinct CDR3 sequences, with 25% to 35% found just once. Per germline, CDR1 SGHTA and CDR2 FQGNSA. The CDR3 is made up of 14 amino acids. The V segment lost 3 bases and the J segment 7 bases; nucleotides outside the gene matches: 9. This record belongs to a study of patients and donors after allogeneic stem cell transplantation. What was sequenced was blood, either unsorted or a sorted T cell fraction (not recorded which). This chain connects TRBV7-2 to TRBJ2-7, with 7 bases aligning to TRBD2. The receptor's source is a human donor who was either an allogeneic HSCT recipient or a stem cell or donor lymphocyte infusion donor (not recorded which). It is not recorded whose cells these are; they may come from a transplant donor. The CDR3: CASSFLGGSWEQYF. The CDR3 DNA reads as TGTGCCAGCAGCTTCCTCGGGGGGAGTTGGGAGCAGTACTTC.